One sample yielded the 11 T cell receptor beta chains listed below, sequenced in a study of blood T cell repertoires in COVID-19. The table came from immunoSEQ multiplex PCR; TCRdb's copy has only in-frame clones and leaves some out. This table holds some 200,000 clones, about four fifths found once. The sequencing input was PBMCs or T cells enriched from blood (not recorded which). These receptor sequences come from a woman in her 50s who had been exposed to COVID-19.

The rearrangement joins TRBV28 to TRBJ2-3; 10 nucleotides match TRBD2. Germline V gene lookup returns CDR1 MDHEN and CDR2 SYDVKM. The CDR3 is made up of 15 amino acids. V gave up 5 bases and J gave up 0 bases; unmatched junction bases: 2. CDR3 residues: CASSKLAGSTDTQYF. CDR3 nucleotide sequence: TGTGCCAGCAGTAAACTAGCGGGGAGCACAGATACGCAGTATTTT.

J is TRBJ2-2 and V is TRBV10-3; TRBD2 aligns across 9 bases. J was trimmed by 1 base and V by 8 bases; bases with no gene match: 2. The CDR3 loop spans 14 amino acids. CDR1 and CDR2 (germline): ENHRY, SYGVKD. The CDR3 loop reads CAIRAGGNTGELFF. The CDR3 DNA sequence: TGTGCCATCCGAGCGGGGGGGAACACCGGGGAGCTGTTTTTT.

The gene calls are TRBV5-1 and TRBJ1-2; 8 bases match TRBD1. CDR3 length equals 14 residues. The V gene's germline CDR1 is SGHRS and CDR2 YFSETQ. The V gene end was trimmed by 5 bases and the J gene end by 0 bases; junction bases not matched to a gene: 3. CDR3 bases: TGCGCCAGCAGACCGGACAGGGCTAACTATGGCTACACCTTC. This encodes CASRPDRANYGYTF. The variable domain in full, with the rest retrieved from reference TRBV5-1 and TRBJ1-2, is KAGVTQTPRYLIKTRGQQVTLSCSPISGHRSVSWYQQTPGQGLQFLFEYFSETQRNKGNFPGRFSGRQFSNSRSEMNVSTLELGDSALYLCASRPDRANYGYTFGSGTRLTVV.

CDR3 protein: CASSSGRRIQETQYF. CDR3 nucleotide sequence: TGTGCCAGCAGCTCAGGACGGAGGATCCAAGAGACCCAGTACTTC. This chain uses TRBV11-2 with TRBJ2-5, with D perhaps matching TRBD2 (5 bases). CDR3 length: 15 amino acids. CDR1 and CDR2 from the germline V gene are SGHAT and FQNNGV. V lost 4 bases and J 1 base, leaving 13 bases between the germline ends.

A remark on this clone: This same CDR3 is encoded by further DNA sequences in the sample. The chain has TRBV6-5 and TRBJ1-2; D unresolved. The V gene's germline CDR1 is MNHEY and CDR2 SVGAGI. V was cut by 4 bases and J by 1 base, with 4 bases left in between. The CDR3 spans 12 residues. CDR3 amino acids: CASSSLNYGYTF. In DNA form, the CDR3 reads TGTGCCAGCAGTTCTCTTAACTATGGCTACACCTTC.

This clone showed up just a few times. This chain links TRBV11-3 with TRBJ2-1; TRBD2 aligns across 8 bases. The germline gives CDR1 SGHNT, CDR2 YENEEA. With V trimmed by 5 bases and J by 7 bases, 7 bases remained unmatched. The CDR3 spans 14 residues. The CDR3 DNA reads TGTGCCAGCAGCCGGGGGGGGACCTTAAATGAGCAGTTCTTC. This gives the protein CASSRGGTLNEQFF.

In its sample, this clone was seen once. V usage is TRBV6-2 or TRBV6-3 and J usage is TRBJ1-5; TRBD1 matches at 8 bases. This CDR3 comprises 15 residues. Trimming removed 4 bases from V and 4 bases from J; junction bases left unmatched: 6. Per the germline V gene, CDR1 is MNHEY and CDR2 is SVGEGT. The CDR3 loop reads CASSFPGTGNQPQHF. The CDR3 DNA reads as TGTGCCAGCAGTTTCCCCGGGACAGGAAATCAGCCCCAGCATTTT.

This clone was picked up one time. The rearrangement uses TRBV7-2 and TRBJ2-3, with D possibly TRBD2 on 6 matching bases. This CDR3 is 14 amino acids long. Germline CDR1 is SGHTA and CDR2 is FQGNSA. The V gene lost 6 bases and the J gene lost 2 bases, with 12 bases spanning the gap. CDR3 protein: CASSRDSPTDTQYF. The CDR3 DNA is TGTGCCAGCAGTCGGGACTCCCCCACAGATACGCAGTATTTT.

This clone was seen only once. The chain is built from TRBV7-9 and TRBJ1-1; D remains ambiguous. This CDR3 comprises 13 residues. Germline V gene data show CDR1 as SEHNR and CDR2 as FQNEAQ (reference sequence). V lost 1 base and J 8 bases, leaving 11 bases between the germline ends. The CDR3 bases are TGTGCCAGCAGCTTAGGTGAAGTAGAGGAAGCTTTCTTT. Translation: CASSLGEVEEAFF.

The J gene is TRBJ2-5, the V gene TRBV7-2, with TRBD2 identical over 9 bases. Germline CDR1 is SGHTA and CDR2 is FQGNSA. The CDR3 spans 16 residues. The trim removed 4 bases at V and 2 bases at J, leaving 8 bases unmatched. This CDR3 reads CASSSGASGVQETQYF. For the CDR3, the DNA is TGTGCCAGCAGCTCAGGGGCTAGCGGGGTACAAGAGACCCAGTACTTC. Full variable domain (missing parts from reference TRBV7-2 and TRBJ2-5): GAGVSQSPSNKVTEKGKDVELRCDPISGHTALYWYRQSLGQGLEFLIYFQGNSAPDKSGLPSDRFSAERTGGSVSTLTIQRTQQEDSAVYLCASSSGASGVQETQYFGPGTRLLVL.

The chain combines TRBV7-2 with TRBJ2-2, with TRBD2 matching over 15 bases. This CDR3 is 18 amino acids long. Looked up from germline, CDR1 is SGHTA and CDR2 is FQGNSA. J gave up 6 bases and V 5 bases, and 10 bases lay outside the gene matches. CDR3 in amino acids: CASSPSGTSGGKAGELFF. The CDR3 region has the DNA TGTGCCAGCAGCCCCTCTGGGACTAGCGGGGGGAAAGCCGGGGAGCTGTTTTTT.